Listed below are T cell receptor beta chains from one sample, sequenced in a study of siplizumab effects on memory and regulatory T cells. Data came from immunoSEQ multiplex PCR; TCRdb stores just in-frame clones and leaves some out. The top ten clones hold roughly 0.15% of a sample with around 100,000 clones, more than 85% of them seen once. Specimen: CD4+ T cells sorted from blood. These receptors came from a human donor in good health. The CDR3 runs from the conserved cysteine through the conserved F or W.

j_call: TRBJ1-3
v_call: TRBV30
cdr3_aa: CAWREQSGQGNTIYF

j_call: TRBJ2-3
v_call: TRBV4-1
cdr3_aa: CASSQGRRGGSTDTQYF

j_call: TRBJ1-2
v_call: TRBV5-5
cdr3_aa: CASSLKGVGGYTF

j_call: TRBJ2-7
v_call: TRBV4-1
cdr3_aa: CASSHPTSGGAGSYEQYF

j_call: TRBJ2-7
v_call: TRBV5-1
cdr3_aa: CASSLGTSGTLSYF

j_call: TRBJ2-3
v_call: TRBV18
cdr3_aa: CASSGQGDTQYF

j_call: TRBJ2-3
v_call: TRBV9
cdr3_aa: CASGVQAAADTQYF

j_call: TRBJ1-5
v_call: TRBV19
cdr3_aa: CASSIGTGNQPQHF

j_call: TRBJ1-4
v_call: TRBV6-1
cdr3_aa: CASSEIAMGEKLFF

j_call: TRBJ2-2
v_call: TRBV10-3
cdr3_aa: CAIRIVGGQNTGELFF

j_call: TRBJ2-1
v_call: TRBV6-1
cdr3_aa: CASSERGGLVTPNEQFF

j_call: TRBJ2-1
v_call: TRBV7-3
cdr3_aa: CASSHVGGGQRVEQFF

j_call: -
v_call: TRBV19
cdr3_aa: CATAGQYLYEQYF

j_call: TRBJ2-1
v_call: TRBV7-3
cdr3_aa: CASSLSPHGGGRNEQFF

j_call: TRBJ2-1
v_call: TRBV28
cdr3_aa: CASSLSGTSGVVGYNEQFF

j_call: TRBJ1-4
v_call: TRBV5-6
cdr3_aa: CASSPQWRISEKLFF

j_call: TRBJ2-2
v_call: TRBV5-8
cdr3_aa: CASTSDGGYTGELFF

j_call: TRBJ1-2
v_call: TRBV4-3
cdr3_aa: CASSQGVRTGGHYGYTF

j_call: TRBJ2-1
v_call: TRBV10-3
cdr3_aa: CAIAEGVRSYNEQFF

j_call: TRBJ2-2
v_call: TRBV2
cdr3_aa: CASSWDFLNTGELFF

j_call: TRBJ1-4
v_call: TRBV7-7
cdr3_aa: CASSFREGPNEKLFF

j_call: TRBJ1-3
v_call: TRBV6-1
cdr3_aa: CASTRSNTIYF

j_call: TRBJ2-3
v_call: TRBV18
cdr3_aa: CASSPRDKGLNTQYF

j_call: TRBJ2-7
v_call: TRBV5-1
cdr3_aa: CASSLVSGGAIYEQYF

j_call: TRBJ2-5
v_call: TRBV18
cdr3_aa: CASSPPRTSGVETQYF

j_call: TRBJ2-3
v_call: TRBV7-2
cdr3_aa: CASSLVGTSGGPDTQYF

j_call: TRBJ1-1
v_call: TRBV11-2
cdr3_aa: CASSLSRDTSEAFF

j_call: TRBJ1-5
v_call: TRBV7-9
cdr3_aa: CASSLVGAQPQHF

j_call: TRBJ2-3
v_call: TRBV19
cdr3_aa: CASSIPTSGATQYF

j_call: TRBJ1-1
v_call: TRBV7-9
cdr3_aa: CASTHQGGTGGRTEAFF

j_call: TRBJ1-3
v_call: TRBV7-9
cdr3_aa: CASSYREGNTIYF

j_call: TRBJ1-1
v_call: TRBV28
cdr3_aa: CASSLRDPEAFF

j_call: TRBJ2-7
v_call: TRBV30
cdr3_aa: CAWSEGDSREQYF

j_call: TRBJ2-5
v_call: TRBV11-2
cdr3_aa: CASSSLRGRGETQYF

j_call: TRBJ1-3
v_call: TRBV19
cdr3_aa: CASSIDLPGNTIYF

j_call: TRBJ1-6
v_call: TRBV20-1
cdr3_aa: CSASHRAVNAF

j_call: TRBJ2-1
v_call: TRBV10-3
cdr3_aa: CAISSPEGGPYNEQFF

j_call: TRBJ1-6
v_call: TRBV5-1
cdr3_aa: CASSERDGGWSYNSPLHF

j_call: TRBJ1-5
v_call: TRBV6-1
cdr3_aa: CASSEIWQGSQPQHF

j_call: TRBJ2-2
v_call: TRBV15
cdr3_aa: CATSRDIGGKSDTGELFF

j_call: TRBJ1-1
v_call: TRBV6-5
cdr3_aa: CASSYRQMNTEAFF

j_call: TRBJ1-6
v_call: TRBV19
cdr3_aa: CASSTYYRPNRSSYNSPLHF

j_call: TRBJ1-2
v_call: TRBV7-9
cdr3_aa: CASSPPRGKGYGYTF

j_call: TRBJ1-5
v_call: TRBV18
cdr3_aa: CASSPISGQGNQPQHF

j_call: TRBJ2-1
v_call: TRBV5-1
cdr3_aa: CASSLAWSDEQFF

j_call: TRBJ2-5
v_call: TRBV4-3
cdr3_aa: CASSQDGRGARETQYF

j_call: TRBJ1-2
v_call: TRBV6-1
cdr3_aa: CASSGDPGSWGYTF

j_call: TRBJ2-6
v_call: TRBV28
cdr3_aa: CASSLPGLGANVLTF

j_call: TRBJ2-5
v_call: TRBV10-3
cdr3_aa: CAISERREETQYF

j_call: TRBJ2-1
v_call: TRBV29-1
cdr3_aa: CSAQPAGTGGNEQFF

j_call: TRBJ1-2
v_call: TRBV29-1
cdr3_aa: CSVDKNYGYTF

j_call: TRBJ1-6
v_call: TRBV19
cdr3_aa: CATQKSGSSSYNSPLHF

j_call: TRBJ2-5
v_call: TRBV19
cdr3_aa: CASSKGIQETQYF

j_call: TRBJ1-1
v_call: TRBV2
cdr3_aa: CANVPGQGVRGAEAFF

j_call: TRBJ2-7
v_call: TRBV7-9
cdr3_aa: CASSSSFGGALYEQYF

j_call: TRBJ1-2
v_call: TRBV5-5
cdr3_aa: CASSLAGGYGYTF

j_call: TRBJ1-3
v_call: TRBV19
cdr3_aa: CATDDLQGSGNTIYF

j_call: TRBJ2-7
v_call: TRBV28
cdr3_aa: CASRPRDRGPYEQYF